This TCR beta chain was captured in a study of T cells in Graves' hyperthyroidism and ophthalmopathy. Per the germline V gene, CDR1 is SGHNT and CDR2 is YENEEA. This CDR3 spans 17 amino acids. With 0 bases clipped from V and 5 bases from J, the junction kept 11 bases outside the gene matches. RNA transcripts yielded amplified TCR beta CDR3 regions. A set of HTBI primers served as the primers for a first-round RT-PCR of the TCR CDR3. In TCRdb, the multiplex PCR reads were re-called with MiXCR into one record per CDR3 protein. The table shows a few hundred thousand distinct CDR3 sequences, with roughly an eighth occurring only once.

Sample: blood. The TCR was taken from a woman aged 40-49 years with Graves' ophthalmopathy. The chain links TRBV11-3 to TRBJ2-7; 9 bases are a match to TRBD1. CDR3 in amino acids: CASSLDGGQGTGDEQYF. The CDR3 nucleotides are TGTGCCAGCAGCTTAGACGGGGGACAGGGAACCGGGGACGAGCAGTACTTC. The whole variable domain, filled in from reference TRBV11-3 and TRBJ2-7, reads EAGVVQSPRYKIIEKKQPVAFWCNPISGHNTLYWYLQNLGQGPELLIRYENEEAVDDSQLPKDRFSAERLKGVDSTLKIQPAELGDSAVYLCASSLDGGQGTGDEQYFGPGTRLTVT.